This T cell receptor (beta chain) stems from a study of CD8 T cells in Susac syndrome. Random hexamers were used to reverse transcribe the RNA input (roughly 0.5 to 1 ug). TCRdb passed the immunoSEQ multiplex PCR reads through MiXCR, listing each CDR3 protein once. There are about 190,000 distinct CDR3 sequences in the sample; nearly 97% occur only once, and roughly 0.098% lies in the top ten. The CDR3 is 14 residues long. Germline values: CDR1 MGHDK, CDR2 SYGVNS. V gave up 5 bases and J gave up 4 bases, with 11 bases separating them. This receptor was taken from a human donor with Susac syndrome. The source material was CD4+ T cells from PBMCs. This chain uses TRBV25-1 with TRBJ1-4, with D unresolved. The CDR3 DNA is TGTGCCAGCAGTCTGGTAGGGCGTAATGAAAAACTGTTTTTT. Amino acids: CASSLVGRNEKLFF. The full variable domain, completed using reference TRBV25-1 and TRBJ1-4, is EADIYQTPRYLVIGTGKKITLECSQTMGHDKMYWYQQDPGMELHLIHYSYGVNSTEKGDLSSESTVSRIRTEHFPLTLESARPSHTSQYLCASSLVGRNEKLFFGSGTQLSVL.